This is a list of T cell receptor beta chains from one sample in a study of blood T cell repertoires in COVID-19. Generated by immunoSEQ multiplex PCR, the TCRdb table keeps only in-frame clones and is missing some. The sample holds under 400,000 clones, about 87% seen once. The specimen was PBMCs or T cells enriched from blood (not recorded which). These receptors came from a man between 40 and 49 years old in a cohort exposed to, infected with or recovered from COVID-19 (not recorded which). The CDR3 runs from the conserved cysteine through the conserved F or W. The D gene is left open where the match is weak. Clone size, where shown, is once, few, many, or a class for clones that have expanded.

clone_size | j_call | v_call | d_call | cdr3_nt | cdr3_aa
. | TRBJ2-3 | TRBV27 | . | TGTGCCAGCAGTACCGGGTCTCGAAAAGCAGATACGCAGTATTTT | CASSTGSRKADTQYF
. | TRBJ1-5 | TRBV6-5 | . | TGTGCCAGCTTTAGTCAGGGGATTACCAATCAGCCCCAGCATTTT | CASFSQGITNQPQHF
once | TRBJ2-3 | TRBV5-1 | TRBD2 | TGCGCCAGCAGCTTGCGACTAGCGGACCGCTCGACAGATACGCAGTATTTT | CASSLRLADRSTDTQYF
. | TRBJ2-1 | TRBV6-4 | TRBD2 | TGTGCCAGCAGTGCGGGACTAGGGCCCTACAATGAGCAGTTCTTC | CASSAGLGPYNEQFF
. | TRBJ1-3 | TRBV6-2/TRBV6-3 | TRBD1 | TGTGCCAGCAGTTACTCTTCCGGGACAGGGACGTCTGGAAACACCATATATTTT | CASSYSSGTGTSGNTIYF
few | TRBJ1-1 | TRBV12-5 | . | TGTGCTAGTGGTTTGGGGGGGCAGAGTAACATGAACACTGAAGCTTTCTTT | CASGLGGQSNMNTEAFF
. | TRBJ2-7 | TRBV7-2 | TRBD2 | TGTGCCAGCAGCTTAGCAAGGACTAGCCCATCAAATTCCTACGAGCAGTACTTC | CASSLARTSPSNSYEQYF
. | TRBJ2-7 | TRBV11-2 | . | TGTGCCAGCAGCACAGTACTAGGTTCCGCCTACGAGCAGTACTTC | CASSTVLGSAYEQYF
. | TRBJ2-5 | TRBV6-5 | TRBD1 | TGTGCCAGCAGTTACCTCGGACAGGGGGAAGAGACCCAGTACTTC | CASSYLGQGEETQYF
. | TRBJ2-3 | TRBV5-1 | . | TGCGCCAGCAGCATGGGGGCTAGCACAGATACGCAGTATTTT | CASSMGASTDTQYF
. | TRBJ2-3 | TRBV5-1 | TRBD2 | TGCGCCAGCAGCTTGGTGGAGCGGGGGAGCACAGATACGCAGTATTTT | CASSLVERGSTDTQYF
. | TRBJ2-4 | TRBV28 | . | TGTGCCAGCAGGGAGGGACTAGCCAAAAACATTCAGTACTTC | CASREGLAKNIQYF
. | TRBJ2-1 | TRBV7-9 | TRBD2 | TGTGCCAGCAGCCCAAGGGGACTAGCGGGAGCCTACAATGAGCAGTTCTTC | CASSPRGLAGAYNEQFF
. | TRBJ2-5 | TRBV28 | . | TGTGCCAGCAGCTGGGCAGGGTACGAGACCCAGTACTTC | CASSWAGYETQYF
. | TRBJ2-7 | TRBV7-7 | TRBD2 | TGTGCCAGCAGCCCACTCCTGACAGGCCCGGGACTAGCGGGGGCCACCTACGAGCAGTACTTC | CASSPLLTGPGLAGATYEQYF
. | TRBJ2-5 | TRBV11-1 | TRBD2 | TGTGCCAGCAGTCGTAGCGGGAGGGCCGCGGAAGAGACCCAGTACTTC | CASSRSGRAAEETQYF
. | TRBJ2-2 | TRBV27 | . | TGTGCCAGCAAGGGTCAGGGTAACACCGGGGAGCTGTTTTTT | CASKGQGNTGELFF
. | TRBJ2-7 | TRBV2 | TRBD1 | TGTGCCAGCAGTTGGGACAGGGATTCCTACGAGCAGTACTTC | CASSWDRDSYEQYF
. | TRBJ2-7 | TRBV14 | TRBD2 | TGTGCCAGCAGCCGCGGGAGCGCCCCCGCCTACGAGCAGTACTTC | CASSRGSAPAYEQYF
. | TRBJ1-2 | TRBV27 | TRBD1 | TGTGCCAGCAGTTCAACAGGGGGGTATGGCTACACCTTC | CASSSTGGYGYTF
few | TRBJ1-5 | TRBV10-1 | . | TGCGCCAGCAGGATGCATAGGACAGTGGATCAGCCCCAGCATTTT | CASRMHRTVDQPQHF
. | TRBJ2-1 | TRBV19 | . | TGTGCCAGTAGCCGCACTCACCTCGGGTACAATGAGCAGTTCTTC | CASSRTHLGYNEQFF
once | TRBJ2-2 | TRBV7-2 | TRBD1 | TGTGCCAGCAGCGGCGGGACAGGGAGGACCGGGGAGCTGTTTTTT | CASSGGTGRTGELFF
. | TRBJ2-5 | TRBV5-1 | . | TGCGCCAGCAGCTTGGTTGGGCAGACCCAAGAGACCCAGTACTTC | CASSLVGQTQETQYF
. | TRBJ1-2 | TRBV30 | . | TGTGCCTGGACCGACACTCTCCTCTATGGCTACACCTTC | CAWTDTLLYGYTF
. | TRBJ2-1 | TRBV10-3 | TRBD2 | TGTGCCATCAGTGGGGCGCCAGGGACTAGCGGGAGGACCTCCTACAATGAGCAGTTCTTC | CAISGAPGTSGRTSYNEQFF
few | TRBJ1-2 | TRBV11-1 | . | TGTGCCAGCAGCCCCGGGATGAACTATGGCTACACCTTC | CASSPGMNYGYTF
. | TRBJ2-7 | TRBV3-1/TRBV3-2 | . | TGTGCCAGCAGCCGAAAAACAGATAAGACCTACGAGCAGTACTTC | CASSRKTDKTYEQYF
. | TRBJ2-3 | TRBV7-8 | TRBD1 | TGTGCCAGCAGCTTATATGGGACAGGGACAGTCACAGATACGCAGTATTTT | CASSLYGTGTVTDTQYF
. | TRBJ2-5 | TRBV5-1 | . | TGCGCCAGCAGCGGGGAGCCGTACCAAGAGACCCAGTACTTC | CASSGEPYQETQYF
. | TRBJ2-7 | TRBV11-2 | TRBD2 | TGTGCCAGCAGCCCCCAGGGGCTAGCGGGAGGCGAGCAGTACTTC | CASSPQGLAGGEQYF
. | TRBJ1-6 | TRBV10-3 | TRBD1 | TGTGCCATCAGTGAGTCTCAGGGGGCGGAACCCCTCCACTTT | CAISESQGAEPLHF
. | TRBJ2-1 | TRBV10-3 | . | TGTGCCATCAGTGAGGAGGTTAGCGTCGGGGATGAGCAGTTCTTC | CAISEEVSVGDEQFF
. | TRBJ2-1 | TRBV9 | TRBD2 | TGTGCCAGCAGCCCTCATGGGCTAGCGGGAAATTCAAATGAGCAGTTCTTC | CASSPHGLAGNSNEQFF
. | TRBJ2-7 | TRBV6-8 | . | TGTGCCAGCAGCAAAATTCGAGGGCCCTACGAGCAGTACTTC | CASSKIRGPYEQYF
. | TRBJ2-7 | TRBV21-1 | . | TGTGCCAGCAGCAAAGCACTGGCGGTTAAACCCTACGAGCAGTACTTC | CASSKALAVKPYEQYF
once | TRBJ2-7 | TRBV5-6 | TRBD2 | TGTGCCAGCAGCTTGGCCTCTAGCGGTTTACCCTACGAGCAGTACTTC | CASSLASSGLPYEQYF
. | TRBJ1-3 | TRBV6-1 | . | TGTGCCAGCAGTGAGAGAGGCTCTGGAAACACCATATATTTT | CASSERGSGNTIYF
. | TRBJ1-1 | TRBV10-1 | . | TGCGCCAGCAGCCCCGGGAGCTACCGTGAAGCTTTCTTT | CASSPGSYREAFF
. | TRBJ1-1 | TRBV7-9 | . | TGTGCCAGCAGCACCAGGGGTCTGAACACTGAAGCTTTCTTT | CASSTRGLNTEAFF
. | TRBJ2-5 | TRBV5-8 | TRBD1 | TGTGCCAGCAACTCCGGAGGACAGGGGTACCAAGAGACCCAGTACTTC | CASNSGGQGYQETQYF
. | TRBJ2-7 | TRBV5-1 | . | TGCGCCAGCAGCTTGGCCAGGTCCTACGAGCAGTACTTC | CASSLARSYEQYF
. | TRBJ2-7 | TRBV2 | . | TGTGCCAGCAGTGAAGACACCTACGAGCAGTACTTC | CASSEDTYEQYF
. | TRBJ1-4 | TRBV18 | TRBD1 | TGTGCCAGCTCACCACCGGGACAGGGCAATGAAAAACTGTTTTTT | CASSPPGQGNEKLFF
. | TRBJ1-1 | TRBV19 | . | TGTGCCAGTAGTGGATACAGGGTTGGCACTGAAGCTTTCTTT | CASSGYRVGTEAFF
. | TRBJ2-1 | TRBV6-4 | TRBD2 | TGTGCCAGCAGTGAAACTAGCGGGAGTAGTGAGCAGTTCTTC | CASSETSGSSEQFF
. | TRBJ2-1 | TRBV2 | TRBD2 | TGTGCCAGCAGTAGTTTGGGACTAGCGGGAGACAATGAGCAGTTCTTC | CASSSLGLAGDNEQFF
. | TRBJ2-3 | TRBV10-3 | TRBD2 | TGTGCCATCAGGCAAGCGGGAATCGTCACAGATACGCAGTATTTT | CAIRQAGIVTDTQYF
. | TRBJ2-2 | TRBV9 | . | TGTGCCAGCAGCGTACGTCCCGGGGAGCTGTTTTTT | CASSVRPGELFF
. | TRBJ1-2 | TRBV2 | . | TGTGCCAGCCCGGTGGAGGGTAAGGACTTCGGCTACTATGGCTACACCTTC | CASPVEGKDFGYYGYTF
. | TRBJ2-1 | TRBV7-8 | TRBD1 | TGTGCCAGCAGCTCCCGACAGGGATTATACAATGAGCAGTTCTTC | CASSSRQGLYNEQFF